These 10 T cell receptor beta chains were sequenced from one sample in a study of blood T cell repertoires in COVID-19. TCRdb keeps only in-frame clones here, not all; method: immunoSEQ multiplex PCR. The table records more than 150,000 clones, more than 75% of them present only once. Sequencing was performed on peripheral blood. These receptors originate from a man aged 60 to 69 with COVID-19, enrolled during active disease.

This clone was recorded only once. V usage is TRBV14 and J usage is TRBJ1-1, with D perhaps TRBD1 (5 bases). Germline-derived CDR1 and CDR2 are SGHDN and FVKESK. The V end was cut by 0 bases, the J end by 0 bases, with 8 bases between. CDR3 length equals 15 residues. CDR3 in amino acids: CASSQERQLNTEAFF. CDR3 bases: TGTGCCAGCAGCCAAGAAAGACAGTTGAACACTGAAGCTTTCTTT.

This chain links TRBV25-1 with TRBJ2-6, with a weak D call TRBD2 (5 bases). V shed 3 bases and J shed 0 bases, with 12 bases lying between them. Per germline, CDR1 MGHDK and CDR2 SYGVNS. CDR3 length equals 17 residues. The CDR3 DNA reads as TGTGCCAGCAGTGATTCTTTGGGGAGCTCTGGGGCCAACGTCCTGACTTTC. Amino acids: CASSDSLGSSGANVLTF.

V gene TRBV30 combines with J gene TRBJ2-4; D perhaps matches TRBD1 (6 bases). The length of the CDR3 is 16 residues. The germline V gene encodes CDR1 GTSNPN and CDR2 SVGIG (reference sequence). Trimming took 2 bases from V and 0 from J, leaving 14 bases between them. The CDR3 nucleotides read TGTGCCTGGAGTACGGGACAAGGGATAGCCAAAAACATTCAGTACTTC. It translates to CAWSTGQGIAKNIQYF.

This clone was recorded only once. The chain combines TRBV29-1 with TRBJ1-2, with 8 positions matching TRBD1. This CDR3 spans 14 amino acids. CDR1 and CDR2 from the germline V gene are SQVTM and ANQGSEA. Losses at the gene ends were 6 bases for V and 7 bases for J; bases not matched to a gene: 13. The CDR3 spells CSVLKDRGTGGYTF. The DNA of the CDR3 is TGCAGCGTACTGAAAGACAGGGGAACCGGTGGCTACACCTTC.

The J gene is TRBJ1-5, the V gene TRBV2, with D hard to call. The CDR3 loop spans 13 amino acids. The V end was cut by 4 bases, the J end by 7 bases, with 11 bases between. Germline V gives CDR1 SNHLY, CDR2 FYNNEI. CDR3 sequence (DNA): TGTGCCAGCAGTGGAGAGGGTGGGCAGCCCCAGCATTTT. Translating gives CASSGEGGQPQHF.

This clone has a handful of counts. The chain couples TRBV6-6 to TRBJ1-3; D not certain. The germline CDR1 and CDR2 sequences are MNHNY and SVGAGI (reference sequence). Trimming stripped 7 bases from V and 3 bases from J, with 7 bases between. This CDR3 is 12 amino acids long. The CDR3 reads CASITFGNTIYF. DNA of the CDR3: TGTGCCAGCATTACTTTTGGAAACACCATATATTTT.

The V gene is TRBV6-6, the J gene TRBJ1-2; 10 bases match TRBD1. Germline V gene lookup returns CDR1 MNHNY and CDR2 SVGAGI (reference sequence). This CDR3 is built from 16 residues. Unmatched junction bases numbered 12, after V lost 6 bases and J lost 5 bases. The CDR3 DNA sequence: TGTGCCAGCAGGAACTCCGGGACAGGGGTAGAGTATGGCTACACCTTC. Translation gives CASRNSGTGVEYGYTF.

The gene calls are TRBV4-3 and TRBJ1-3; D is unresolved. The V gene's germline CDR1 is LGHNA and CDR2 YSLEER. This CDR3 has 14 residues. The V and J ends lost 0 bases and 4 bases respectively, with 7 bases between them. CDR3 sequence reads: CASSQDVRGNTIYF. CDR3 in DNA: TGCGCCAGCAGCCAAGATGTGAGGGGAAACACCATATATTTT.

The rearrangement uses TRBV24-1 and TRBJ1-3; D is perhaps TRBD1 (6 bases). This CDR3 contains 16 residues. Germline loops: CDR1 KGHDR, CDR2 SFDVKD. Trimming left V 3 bases short and J 2 bases short, with 13 bases between. The CDR3 DNA sequence: TGTGCCACCAGTGATAACAGGGTGGCTCCTGGAAACACCATATATTTT. Translation gives CATSDNRVAPGNTIYF.

CDR3 amino acids: CASRPHTSGRLSSYNEQFF. The CDR3 DNA reads as TGTGCCAGCAGACCCCATACTAGCGGGAGGCTGAGCTCCTACAATGAGCAGTTCTTC. The chain employs TRBV7-9 and TRBJ2-1, with 12 bases lining up with TRBD2. V was clipped by 6 bases and J by 0 bases; unmatched bases: 12. The CDR3 contains 19 residues. From germline, CDR1 is SEHNR and CDR2 FQNEAQ (reference sequence).